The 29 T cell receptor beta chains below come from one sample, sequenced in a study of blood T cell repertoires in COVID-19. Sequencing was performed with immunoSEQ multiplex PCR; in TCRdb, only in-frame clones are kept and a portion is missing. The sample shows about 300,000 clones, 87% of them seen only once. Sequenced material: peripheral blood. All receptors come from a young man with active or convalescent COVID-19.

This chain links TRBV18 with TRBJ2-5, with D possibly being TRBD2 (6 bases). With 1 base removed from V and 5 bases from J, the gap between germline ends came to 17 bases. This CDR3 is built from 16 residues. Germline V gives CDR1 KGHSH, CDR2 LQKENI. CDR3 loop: CASSPLRGTDLETQYF. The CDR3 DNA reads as TGTGCCAGCTCACCACTTCGGGGGACCGACTTGGAGACCCAGTACTTC. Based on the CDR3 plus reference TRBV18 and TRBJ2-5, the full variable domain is NAGVMQNPRHLVRRRGQEARLRCSPMKGHSHVYWYRQLPEEGLKFMVYLQKENIIDESGMPKERFSAEFPKEGPSILRIQQVVRGDSAAYFCASSPLRGTDLETQYFGPGTRLLVL.

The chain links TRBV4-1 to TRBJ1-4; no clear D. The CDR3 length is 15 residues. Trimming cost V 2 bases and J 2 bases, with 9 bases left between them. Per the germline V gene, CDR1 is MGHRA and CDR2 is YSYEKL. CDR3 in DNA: TGCGCCAGCAGCCAACCGGGTACGACTAATGAAAAACTGTTTTTT. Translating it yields CASSQPGTTNEKLFF.

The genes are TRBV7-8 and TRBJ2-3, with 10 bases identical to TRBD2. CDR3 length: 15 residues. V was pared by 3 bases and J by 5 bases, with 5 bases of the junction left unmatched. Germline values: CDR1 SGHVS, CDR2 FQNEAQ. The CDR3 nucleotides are TGTGCCAGCAGCTTCAGGACTAGCGGAGGAGATACGCAGTATTTT. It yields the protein CASSFRTSGGDTQYF.

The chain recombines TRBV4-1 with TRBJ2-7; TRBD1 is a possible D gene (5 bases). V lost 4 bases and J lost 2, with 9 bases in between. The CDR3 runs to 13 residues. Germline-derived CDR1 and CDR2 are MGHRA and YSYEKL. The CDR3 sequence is CASSPRTTYEQYF. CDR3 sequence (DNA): TGCGCCAGCAGCCCCCGGACAACCTACGAGCAGTACTTC.

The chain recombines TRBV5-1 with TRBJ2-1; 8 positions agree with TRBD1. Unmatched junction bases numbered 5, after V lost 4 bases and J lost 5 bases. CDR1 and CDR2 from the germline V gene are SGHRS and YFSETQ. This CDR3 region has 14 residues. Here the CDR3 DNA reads TGCGCCAGCAGCAACCCAGGGGGCGACAATGAGCAGTTCTTC. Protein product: CASSNPGGDNEQFF.

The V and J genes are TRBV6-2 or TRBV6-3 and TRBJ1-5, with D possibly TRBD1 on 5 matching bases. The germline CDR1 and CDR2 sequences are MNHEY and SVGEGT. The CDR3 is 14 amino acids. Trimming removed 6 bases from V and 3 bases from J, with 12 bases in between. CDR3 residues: CASSRGQVNQPQHF. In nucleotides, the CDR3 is TGTGCCAGCAGCCGGGGCCAGGTCAATCAGCCCCAGCATTTT.

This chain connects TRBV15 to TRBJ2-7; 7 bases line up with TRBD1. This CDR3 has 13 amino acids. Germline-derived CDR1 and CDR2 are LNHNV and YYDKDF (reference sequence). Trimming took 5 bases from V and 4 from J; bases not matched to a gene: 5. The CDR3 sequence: CATSRPGQYEQYF. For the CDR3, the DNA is TGTGCCACCAGCCGACCGGGACAGTACGAGCAGTACTTC.

The CDR3 spells CASRESGSTETQYF. The CDR3 DNA reads TGTGCCAGCCGGGAGAGCGGGAGTACTGAGACCCAGTACTTC. The V and J genes are TRBV7-9 and TRBJ2-5, with TRBD2 matching 8 bases. CDR3 length: 14 amino acids. Germline loops: CDR1 SEHNR, CDR2 FQNEAQ (reference sequence). The trim removed 8 bases at V and 5 bases at J, leaving 10 bases unmatched.

In nucleotides, the CDR3 is TGTGCCAGCAGCTTAGAGGGGGGCGGGGAGCTGTTTTTT. This gives the protein CASSLEGGGELFF. The rearrangement uses TRBV11-2 and TRBJ2-2; tentatively, D is TRBD2 (6 bases). Trimming left V 0 bases short and J 7 bases short, with 6 bases between. The CDR3 runs 13 residues. Germline values: CDR1 SGHAT, CDR2 FQNNGV.

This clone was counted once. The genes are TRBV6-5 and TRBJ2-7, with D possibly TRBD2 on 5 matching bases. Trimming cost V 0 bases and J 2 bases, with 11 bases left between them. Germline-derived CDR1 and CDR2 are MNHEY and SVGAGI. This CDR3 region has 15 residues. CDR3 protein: CASSYSASGAYEQYF. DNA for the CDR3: TGTGCCAGCAGTTACTCAGCCAGCGGAGCCTACGAGCAGTACTTC.

DNA of the CDR3: TGTGCCAGCTCACAGACAGGGGGCAATCAGCCCCAGCATTTT. Translated: CASSQTGGNQPQHF. This sequence joins TRBV18 and TRBJ1-5; 8 nucleotides line up with TRBD1. J gave up 2 bases and V 4 bases, and 1 base lay outside the gene matches. Per the germline V gene, CDR1 is KGHSH and CDR2 is LQKENI. The CDR3 runs to 14 residues.

In DNA form, the CDR3 reads TGTGCCAGCAGCGTGGGCTTTTATAGCGGGAGCACAGATACGCAGTATTTT. Protein: CASSVGFYSGSTDTQYF. The J gene is TRBJ2-3, the V gene TRBV9, with TRBD2 matching 7 bases. V gave up 2 bases and J gave up 0 bases; unmatched junction bases: 9. Germline loops: CDR1 SGDLS, CDR2 YYNGEE. The CDR3 contains 17 residues.

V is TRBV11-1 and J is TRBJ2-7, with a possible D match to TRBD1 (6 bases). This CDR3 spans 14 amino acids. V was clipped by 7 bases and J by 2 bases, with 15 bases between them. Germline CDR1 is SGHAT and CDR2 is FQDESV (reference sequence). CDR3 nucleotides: TGTGCCAGCAAGCAGGGACACGGAACCTACGAGCAGTACTTC. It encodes CASKQGHGTYEQYF.

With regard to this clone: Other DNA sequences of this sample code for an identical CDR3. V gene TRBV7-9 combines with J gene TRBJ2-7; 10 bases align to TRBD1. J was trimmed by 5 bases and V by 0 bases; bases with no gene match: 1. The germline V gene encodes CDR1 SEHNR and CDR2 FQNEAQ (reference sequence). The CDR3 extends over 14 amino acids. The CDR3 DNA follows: TGTGCCAGCAGCTTAGCCGGGACAGGGGACGAGCAGTACTTC. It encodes CASSLAGTGDEQYF. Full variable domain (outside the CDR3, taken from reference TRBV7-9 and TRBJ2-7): DTGVSQNPRHKITKRGQNVTFRCDPISEHNRLYWYRQTLGQGPEFLTYFQNEAQLEKSRLLSDRFSAERPKGSFSTLEIQRTEQGDSAMYLCASSLAGTGDEQYFGPGTRLTVT.

Here the CDR3 DNA reads TGTGCCACCAGCCGACGAACTAGCGGGAGGCGGGGGACCCAGTACTTC. Its protein product is CATSRRTSGRRGTQYF. The chain employs TRBV15 and TRBJ2-5, with 12 bases identical to TRBD2. The CDR3 contains 16 residues. Looked up from germline, CDR1 is LNHNV and CDR2 is YYDKDF (reference sequence). V gave up 5 bases and J gave up 7 bases; unmatched junction bases: 11.

The CDR3 loop reads CASSSWGASSGNTIYF. In DNA, the CDR3 is TGTGCCAGCAGCTCCTGGGGAGCCAGCTCTGGAAACACCATATATTTT. The gene calls are TRBV28 and TRBJ1-3, with D unresolved. Trimming left V 6 bases short and J 0 bases short, with 15 bases between. Germline CDR1 MDHEN, CDR2 SYDVKM. This CDR3 is 16 amino acids long.

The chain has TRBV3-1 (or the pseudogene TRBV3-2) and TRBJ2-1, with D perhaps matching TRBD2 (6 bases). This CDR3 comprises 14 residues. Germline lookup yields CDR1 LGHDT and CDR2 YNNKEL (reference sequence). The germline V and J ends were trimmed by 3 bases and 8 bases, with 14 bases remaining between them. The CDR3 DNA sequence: TGTGCCAGCAGCCAGCTAGCGCCGTCGCATGAGCAGTTCTTC. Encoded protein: CASSQLAPSHEQFF.

CDR3 protein: CASSPSTKGLAGGEQFF. In DNA form, the CDR3 reads TGTGCCAGCAGCCCGAGTACAAAGGGACTAGCGGGGGGGGAGCAGTTCTTC. The chain has TRBV9 and TRBJ2-1, with TRBD2 identical over 16 bases. Germline CDR1 is SGDLS and CDR2 is YYNGEE. J was trimmed by 10 bases and V by 4 bases; bases with no gene match: 11. CDR3 length equals 17 residues.

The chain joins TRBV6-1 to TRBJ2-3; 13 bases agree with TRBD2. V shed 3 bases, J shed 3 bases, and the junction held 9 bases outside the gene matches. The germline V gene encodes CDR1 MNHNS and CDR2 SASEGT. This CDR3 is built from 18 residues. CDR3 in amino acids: CASSESGGTSGVTDTQYF. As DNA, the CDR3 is TGTGCCAGCAGTGAGTCGGGGGGGACTAGCGGGGTTACAGATACGCAGTATTTT.

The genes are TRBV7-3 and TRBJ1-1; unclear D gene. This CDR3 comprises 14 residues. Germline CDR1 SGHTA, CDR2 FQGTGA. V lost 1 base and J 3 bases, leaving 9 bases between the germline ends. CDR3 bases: TGTGCCAGCAGCTTAAACAGTAAGGACACTGAAGCTTTCTTT. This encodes CASSLNSKDTEAFF.

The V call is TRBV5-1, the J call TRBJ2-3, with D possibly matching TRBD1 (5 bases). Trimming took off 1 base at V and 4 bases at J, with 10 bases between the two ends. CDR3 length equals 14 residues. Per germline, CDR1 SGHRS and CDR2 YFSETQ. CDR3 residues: CASSLQGSADTQYF. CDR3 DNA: TGCGCCAGCAGCTTGCAGGGTTCCGCAGATACGCAGTATTTT.

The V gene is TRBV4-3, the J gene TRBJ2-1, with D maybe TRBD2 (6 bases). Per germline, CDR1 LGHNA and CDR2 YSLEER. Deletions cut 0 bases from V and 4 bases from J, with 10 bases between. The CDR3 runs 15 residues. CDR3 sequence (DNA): TGCGCCAGCAGCCAAGAGTTCGGGGGATACAATGAGCAGTTCTTC. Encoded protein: CASSQEFGGYNEQFF.

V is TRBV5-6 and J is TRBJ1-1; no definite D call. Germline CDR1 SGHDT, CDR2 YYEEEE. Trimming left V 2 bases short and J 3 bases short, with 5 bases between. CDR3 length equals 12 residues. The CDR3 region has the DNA TGTGCCAGCAGCTTCTCGGACACTGAAGCTTTCTTT. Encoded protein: CASSFSDTEAFF. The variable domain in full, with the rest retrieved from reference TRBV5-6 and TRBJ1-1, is DAGVTQSPTHLIKTRGQQVTLRCSPKSGHDTVSWYQQALGQGPQFIFQYYEEEERQRGNFPDRFSGHQFPNYSSELNVNALLLGDSALYLCASSFSDTEAFFGQGTRLTVV.

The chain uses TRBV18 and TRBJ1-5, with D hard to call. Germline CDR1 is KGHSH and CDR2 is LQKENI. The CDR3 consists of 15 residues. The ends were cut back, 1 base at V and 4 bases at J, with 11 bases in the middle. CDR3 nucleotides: TGTGCCAGCTCACCACTGGGTAGCGGGAATCAGCCCCAGCATTTT. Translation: CASSPLGSGNQPQHF.

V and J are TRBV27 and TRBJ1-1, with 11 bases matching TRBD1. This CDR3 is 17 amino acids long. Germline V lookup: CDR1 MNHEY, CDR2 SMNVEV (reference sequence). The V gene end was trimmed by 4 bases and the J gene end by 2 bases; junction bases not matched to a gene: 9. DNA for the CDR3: TGTGCCAGCAGTTCCGGACAGGGGGCACCAAGAAACACTGAAGCTTTCTTT. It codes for CASSSGQGAPRNTEAFF.

The CDR3 protein is CASSDRESTSPLHF. DNA for the CDR3: TGTGCCAGCAGTGACAGGGAAAGTACTTCACCCCTCCACTTT. This rearrangement joins TRBV2 to TRBJ1-6; possible D gene TRBD1, 5 bases. The CDR3 spans 14 residues. Trimming pared 3 bases from V and 9 bases from J, leaving 12 bases between. CDR1 and CDR2 (germline): SNHLY, FYNNEI.

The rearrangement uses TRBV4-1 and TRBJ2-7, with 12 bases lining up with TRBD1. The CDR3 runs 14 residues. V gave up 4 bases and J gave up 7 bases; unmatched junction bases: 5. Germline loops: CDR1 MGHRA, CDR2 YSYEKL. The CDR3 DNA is TGCGCCAGCAGCCCGGGACAGGGGGCGCGGGAGCAGTACTTC. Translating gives CASSPGQGAREQYF.

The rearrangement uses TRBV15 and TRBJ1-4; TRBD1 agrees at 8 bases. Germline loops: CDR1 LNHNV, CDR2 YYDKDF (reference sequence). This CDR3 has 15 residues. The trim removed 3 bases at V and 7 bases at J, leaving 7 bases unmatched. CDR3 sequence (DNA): TGTGCCACCAGCAGGGTCAGGGGGCGCGGTGAAAAACTGTTTTTT. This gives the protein CATSRVRGRGEKLFF.

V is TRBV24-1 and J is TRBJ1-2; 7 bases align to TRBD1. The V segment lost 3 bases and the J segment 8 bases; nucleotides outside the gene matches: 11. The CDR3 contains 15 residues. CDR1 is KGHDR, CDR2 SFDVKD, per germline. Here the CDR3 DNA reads TGTGCCACCAGTGATACGACAAGGGGGCTTTTAGGCTACACCTTC. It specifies CATSDTTRGLLGYTF.